These 12 T cell receptor beta chains were all obtained from the same sample, sequenced in a study of T cell repertoires and Cas9 in healthy adults. Repertoires were generated with immunoSEQ multiplex PCR, while TCRdb's copy carries only in-frame clones and drops some. The sample gives 13,000 to 15,000 clones, about 88% of which show up once; around 1.5% is in the top ten. The sample consisted of Tregs (CD4+, CD25+, CD127-, CD137-, CD154-) from PBMCs; culture status not recorded. Receptors were obtained from a human donor in good health.

J is TRBJ2-6 and V is TRBV18; perhaps D is TRBD1 or TRBD2 (5 bases each). CDR3 length: 16 amino acids. The V end lost 3 bases, the J end lost 3 bases, and 12 bases lay between the germline ends. The germline gives CDR1 KGHSH, CDR2 LQKENI. The CDR3 reads CASSPAWGFGANVLTF. The CDR3 nucleotides are TGTGCCAGCTCACCGGCTTGGGGGTTTGGGGCCAACGTCCTGACTTTC.

The rearrangement joins TRBV15 to TRBJ2-5, with D possibly TRBD1 on 7 matching bases. The germline gives CDR1 LNHNV, CDR2 YYDKDF (reference sequence). V dropped 0 bases and J dropped 7 bases, with 18 bases sitting between them. The CDR3 is 16 amino acids. CDR3 protein: CATSRDYGQVGGTQYF. The CDR3 bases are TGTGCCACCAGCAGAGATTACGGACAGGTCGGGGGGACCCAGTACTTC.

This clone occurred once. The chain employs TRBV30 and TRBJ2-3, with D unclear. Germline V gene data show CDR1 as GTSNPN and CDR2 as SVGIG (reference sequence). The V end lost 4 bases, the J end lost 10 bases, and 12 bases lay between the germline ends. This CDR3 is 11 amino acids long. In nucleotides, the CDR3 is TGTGCCTGGAACTCCCTGCTTGCGCAGTATTTT. It specifies CAWNSLLAQYF.

The chain recombines TRBV7-7 with TRBJ2-5; D gene uncertain. The CDR3 runs to 13 residues. Trimming pared 5 bases from V and 1 base from J, leaving 8 bases between. Germline values: CDR1 SSHAT, CDR2 FNYEAQ (reference sequence). The CDR3 nucleotides are TGTGCCAGCAGCAGGGTGGGCCAAGAGACCCAGTACTTC. Protein: CASSRVGQETQYF.

CDR3 in amino acids: CASSGRRDRGFSGANVLTF. CDR3 nucleotides: TGCGCCAGCAGCGGTCGCCGGGACAGGGGGTTCTCTGGGGCCAACGTCCTGACTTTC. The genes are TRBV5-1 and TRBJ2-6; 11 bases agree with TRBD1. This CDR3 comprises 19 residues. CDR1 is SGHRS and CDR2 is YFSETQ in the germline V gene. V shed 4 bases and J 0 bases; nucleotides not matched to a gene: 9. Combining the CDR3 with reference TRBV5-1 and TRBJ2-6 gives the whole variable domain KAGVTQTPRYLIKTRGQQVTLSCSPISGHRSVSWYQQTPGQGLQFLFEYFSETQRNKGNFPGRFSGRQFSNSRSEMNVSTLELGDSALYLCASSGRRDRGFSGANVLTFGAGSRLTVL.

The chain is built from TRBV11-2 and TRBJ2-5; D is tentatively TRBD1 or TRBD2 (5 bases each). The germline V and J ends were trimmed by 1 base and 8 bases, with 11 bases remaining between them. The CDR3 spans 13 residues. CDR1 and CDR2 (germline): SGHAT, FQNNGV. The CDR3 DNA reads TGTGCCAGCAGCTTAGCCCCTGGGGGAACCCAGTACTTC. Its translation: CASSLAPGGTQYF.

The V and J genes are TRBV11-3 and TRBJ1-1; unclear D gene. This CDR3 comprises 11 residues. V shed 2 bases and J shed 7 bases, with 5 bases lying between them. CDR1 is SGHNT and CDR2 is YENEEA in the germline V gene. Here the CDR3 DNA reads TGTGCCAGCAGCTTATCGGGTGAAGCTTTCTTT. Its translation is CASSLSGEAFF.

For this clone: An end of the junction does not agree with germline; a read error may underlie this. The chain links TRBV19 to TRBJ2-3, with 8 nucleotides matching TRBD2. The germline gives CDR1 LNHDA, CDR2 SQIVND (reference sequence). This CDR3 is 17 amino acids long. The chain's CDR3 is CAGSMRTAGVTWDTQYF. As DNA, the CDR3 is TGTGCCGGTAGTATGCGGACAGCGGGAGTCACATGGGATACGCAGTATTTT.

The chain has TRBV28 and TRBJ1-1; weak D call: TRBD1 (5 bases). Trimming cost V 8 bases and J 10 bases, with 14 bases left between them. CDR3 size: 11 residues. Germline CDR1 MDHEN, CDR2 SYDVKM. This chain's CDR3 is CASGRGGGAFF. In DNA form, the CDR3 reads TGTGCCAGCGGGAGGGGAGGTGGAGCTTTCTTT.

The V gene is TRBV10-3, the J gene TRBJ1-2; 8 nucleotides agree with TRBD1. CDR3 length: 12 amino acids. Germline values: CDR1 ENHRY, CDR2 SYGVKD. The ends lost 6 bases at V and 5 bases at J; junction bases unmatched: 2. The CDR3 DNA is TGTGCCATCAGGACAGGGGAGTATGGCTACACCTTC. It translates to CAIRTGEYGYTF.

V is TRBV19 and J is TRBJ1-4; 8 nucleotides line up with TRBD1. CDR1 and CDR2 (germline): LNHDA, SQIVND (reference sequence). The CDR3 is 11 residues long. The ends lost 8 bases at V and 7 bases at J; junction bases unmatched: 0. CDR3: CASGQGEKLFF. CDR3 DNA sequence: TGTGCCAGTGGACAGGGTGAAAAACTGTTTTTT.

The chain joins TRBV6-6 to TRBJ1-1; unclear D gene. With 2 bases removed from V and 1 base from J, the gap between germline ends came to 2 bases. Germline V gene data show CDR1 as MNHNY and CDR2 as SVGAGI (reference sequence). The CDR3 is made up of 12 amino acids. CDR3 in DNA: TGTGCCAGCAGTTACAGGAACACTGAAGCTTTCTTT. The encoded protein is CASSYRNTEAFF.